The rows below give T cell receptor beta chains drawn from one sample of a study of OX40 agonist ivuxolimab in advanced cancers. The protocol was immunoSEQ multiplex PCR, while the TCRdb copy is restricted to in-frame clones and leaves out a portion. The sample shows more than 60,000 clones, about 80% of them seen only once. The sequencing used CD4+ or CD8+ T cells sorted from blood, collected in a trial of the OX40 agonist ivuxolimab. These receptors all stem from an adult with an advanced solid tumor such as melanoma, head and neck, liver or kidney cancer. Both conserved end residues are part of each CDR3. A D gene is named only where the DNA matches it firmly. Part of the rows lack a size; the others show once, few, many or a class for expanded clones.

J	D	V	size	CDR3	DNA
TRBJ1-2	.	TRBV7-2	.	CASSQTRKGGYGYTF	TGTGCCAGCAGCCAAACCCGAAAGGGAGGCTATGGCTACACCTTC
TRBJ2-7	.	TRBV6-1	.	CASSETGWAVLGGLTYEQYF	TGTGCCAGCAGTGAAACGGGCTGGGCCGTACTAGGGGGGCTAACCTACGAGCAGTACTTC
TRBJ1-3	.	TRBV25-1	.	CASSEYRSSGNTIYF	TGTGCCAGCAGTGAGTACCGGAGCTCTGGAAACACCATATATTTT
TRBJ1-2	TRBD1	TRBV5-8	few	CASSLDRGYTF	TGTGCCAGCAGCCTGGACAGGGGCTACACCTTC
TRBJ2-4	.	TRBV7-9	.	CASSPALGDKKNIQYF	TGTGCCAGCAGCCCGGCGCTCGGGGACAAGAAAAACATTCAGTACTTC
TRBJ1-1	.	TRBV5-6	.	CASNQGFGNTEAFF	TGTGCCAGCAACCAAGGATTCGGGAACACTGAAGCTTTCTTT
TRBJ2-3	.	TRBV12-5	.	CASGLVLRASTDTQYF	TGTGCTAGTGGTTTGGTATTGCGGGCTAGCACAGATACGCAGTATTTT
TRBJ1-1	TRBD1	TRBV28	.	CASGPLGQGGGNTEAFF	TGTGCCAGCGGCCCCCTGGGACAGGGAGGGGGGAACACTGAAGCTTTCTTT
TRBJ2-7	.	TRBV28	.	CASSLNPYEQYF	TGTGCCAGCAGTTTAAATCCCTACGAGCAGTACTTC
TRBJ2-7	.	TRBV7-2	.	CASSIGPGSYEQYF	TGTGCCAGCAGTATCGGACCGGGGTCTTACGAGCAGTACTTC
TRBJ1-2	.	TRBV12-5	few	CASGLTNYGYTF	TGTGCTAGTGGTTTGACTAACTATGGCTACACCTTC
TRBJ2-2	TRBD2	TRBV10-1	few	CASGSSGGNTGELFF	TGCGCCAGCGGGTCAAGCGGGGGGAACACCGGGGAGCTGTTTTTT
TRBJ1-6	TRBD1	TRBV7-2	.	CASSLGVGTALHF	TGTGCCAGCAGCTTAGGGGTAGGGACAGCCCTCCACTTT
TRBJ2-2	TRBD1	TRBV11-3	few	CASRSAFGQGGGGELFF	TGTGCCAGCAGATCAGCATTCGGACAGGGGGGAGGCGGGGAGCTGTTTTTT
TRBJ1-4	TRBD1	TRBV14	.	CARWGTGGNNEKLFF	TGTGCCAGGTGGGGGACAGGGGGCAACAATGAAAAACTGTTTTTT
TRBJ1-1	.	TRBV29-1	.	CSVLGERTEAFF	TGCAGCGTTCTAGGTGAAAGGACTGAAGCTTTCTTT
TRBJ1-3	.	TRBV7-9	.	CASSPVGAGNTIYF	TGTGCCAGCAGCCCTGTGGGGGCTGGAAACACCATATATTTT
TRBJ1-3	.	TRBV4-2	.	CASSQDRTNHITIYF	TGTGCCAGCAGCCAAGATCGGACAAACCACATCACCATATATTTT
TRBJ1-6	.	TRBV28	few	CASTPPGGPSPLHF	TGTGCCAGCACCCCCCCCGGAGGGCCTTCACCCCTCCACTTT
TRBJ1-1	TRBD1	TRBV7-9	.	CASSPDRVTEAFF	TGTGCCAGCAGCCCGGACAGGGTCACTGAAGCTTTCTTT
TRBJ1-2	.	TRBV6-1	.	CASSEARGGRGYGYTF	TGTGCCAGCAGTGAAGCGAGGGGGGGGCGAGGCTATGGCTACACCTTC
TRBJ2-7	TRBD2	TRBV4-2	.	CASSQVGLLAGGPYEQYF	TGTGCCAGCAGCCAAGTAGGGCTGCTAGCGGGGGGCCCCTACGAGCAGTACTTC
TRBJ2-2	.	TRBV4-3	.	CASSQLVNTGELFF	TGCGCCAGCAGCCAATTAGTCAACACCGGGGAGCTGTTTTTT
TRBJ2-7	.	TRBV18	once	CASSPPGGINEQYF	TGTGCCAGCTCACCACCTGGAGGGATCAACGAGCAGTACTTC
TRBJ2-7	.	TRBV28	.	CASSLGGSGVYSEQYF	TGTGCCAGCAGTTTAGGGGGGTCAGGGGTGTACTCCGAGCAGTACTTC
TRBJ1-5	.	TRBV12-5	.	CASGSVNSNQPQHF	TGTGCTAGTGGTTCTGTAAACAGCAATCAGCCCCAGCATTTT
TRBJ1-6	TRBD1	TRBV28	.	CASIFLGGSSPLHF	TGTGCCAGCATATTTTTAGGGGGCAGCTCACCCCTCCACTTT